Listed here are 5 T cell receptor beta chains from one sample, sequenced in a study of regulatory T cells in long-lasting Graves disease. The time point denotes: newly diagnosed GD, antithyroid drugs for less than 3 months. Generation of the TCR library employed RNA extracted from PBMCs. In building TCR beta libraries, iRepertoire HTBI primers were used together with Arm-PCR of CDR3 regions. TCRdb used MiXCR to reprocess the multiplex PCR reads, holding one entry per CDR3 protein. The table lists about 470,000 distinct CDR3 sequences, about 15% of them singletons. The same data also contributed to another study, on T cells in Graves' hyperthyroidism and ophthalmopathy.

This specimen was peripheral blood mononuclear cells (PBMCs), taken at new diagnosis, from a patient treated with antithyroid drugs. These receptors were collected from a woman in her thirties with Graves disease.

This clonotype came up many times. The chain carries TRBV20-1 and TRBJ2-7; D gene unclear. The CDR3 is 13 amino acids. Germline CDR1 reads DFQATT; CDR2 reads SNEGSKA (reference sequence). V lost 1 base, J lost 5 bases, and 12 bases lay in between. The CDR3: CSARGLEANEQYF. CDR3 sequence (DNA): TGCAGTGCTAGAGGCCTGGAAGCCAACGAGCAGTACTTC.

The rearrangement links TRBV24-1 to TRBJ2-1, with 8 bases that match TRBD1. The CDR3 length is 16 residues. Germline values: CDR1 KGHDR, CDR2 SFDVKD. The ends lost 2 bases at V and 7 bases at J; junction bases unmatched: 9. Here the CDR3 reads CATSDSWTGLSNEQFF. DNA for the CDR3: TGTGCCACCAGTGATTCCTGGACAGGGTTATCAAATGAGCAGTTCTTC.

This chain connects TRBV29-1 to TRBJ2-3; 7 bases match TRBD1. The CDR3 length is 14 residues. V was pared by 6 bases and J by 2 bases, with 8 bases of the junction left unmatched. Germline V gene lookup returns CDR1 SQVTM and CDR2 ANQGSEA. The CDR3 bases are TGCAGCGTCTCGGACAGGAGCAACACAGATACGCAGTATTTT. Protein: CSVSDRSNTDTQYF.

This clonotype was seen more than once but under ten times. Germline is not matched at one junction end, which may reflect a read error. The V gene is TRBV20-1, the J gene TRBJ2-2; D call uncertain. Germline values: CDR1 DFQATT, CDR2 SNEGSKA (reference sequence). CDR3 size: 15 residues. The CDR3 nucleotides read TGCAGTGCTAGAGGTGGAGCAACGAACGCCGGGGAGCTGTTTTTT. This translates into CSARGGATNAGELFF.

V and J are TRBV4-2 and TRBJ1-1; perhaps TRBD1 as D (5 bases). The CDR3 length is 14 residues. Per germline, CDR1 LGHNA and CDR2 YNFKEQ. Deletions cut 2 bases from V and 6 bases from J, with 13 bases between. The DNA of the CDR3 is TGTGCCAGCAGCCAACTGCAGGGAGTTGCTGAAGCTTTCTTT. Its translation is CASSQLQGVAEAFF.